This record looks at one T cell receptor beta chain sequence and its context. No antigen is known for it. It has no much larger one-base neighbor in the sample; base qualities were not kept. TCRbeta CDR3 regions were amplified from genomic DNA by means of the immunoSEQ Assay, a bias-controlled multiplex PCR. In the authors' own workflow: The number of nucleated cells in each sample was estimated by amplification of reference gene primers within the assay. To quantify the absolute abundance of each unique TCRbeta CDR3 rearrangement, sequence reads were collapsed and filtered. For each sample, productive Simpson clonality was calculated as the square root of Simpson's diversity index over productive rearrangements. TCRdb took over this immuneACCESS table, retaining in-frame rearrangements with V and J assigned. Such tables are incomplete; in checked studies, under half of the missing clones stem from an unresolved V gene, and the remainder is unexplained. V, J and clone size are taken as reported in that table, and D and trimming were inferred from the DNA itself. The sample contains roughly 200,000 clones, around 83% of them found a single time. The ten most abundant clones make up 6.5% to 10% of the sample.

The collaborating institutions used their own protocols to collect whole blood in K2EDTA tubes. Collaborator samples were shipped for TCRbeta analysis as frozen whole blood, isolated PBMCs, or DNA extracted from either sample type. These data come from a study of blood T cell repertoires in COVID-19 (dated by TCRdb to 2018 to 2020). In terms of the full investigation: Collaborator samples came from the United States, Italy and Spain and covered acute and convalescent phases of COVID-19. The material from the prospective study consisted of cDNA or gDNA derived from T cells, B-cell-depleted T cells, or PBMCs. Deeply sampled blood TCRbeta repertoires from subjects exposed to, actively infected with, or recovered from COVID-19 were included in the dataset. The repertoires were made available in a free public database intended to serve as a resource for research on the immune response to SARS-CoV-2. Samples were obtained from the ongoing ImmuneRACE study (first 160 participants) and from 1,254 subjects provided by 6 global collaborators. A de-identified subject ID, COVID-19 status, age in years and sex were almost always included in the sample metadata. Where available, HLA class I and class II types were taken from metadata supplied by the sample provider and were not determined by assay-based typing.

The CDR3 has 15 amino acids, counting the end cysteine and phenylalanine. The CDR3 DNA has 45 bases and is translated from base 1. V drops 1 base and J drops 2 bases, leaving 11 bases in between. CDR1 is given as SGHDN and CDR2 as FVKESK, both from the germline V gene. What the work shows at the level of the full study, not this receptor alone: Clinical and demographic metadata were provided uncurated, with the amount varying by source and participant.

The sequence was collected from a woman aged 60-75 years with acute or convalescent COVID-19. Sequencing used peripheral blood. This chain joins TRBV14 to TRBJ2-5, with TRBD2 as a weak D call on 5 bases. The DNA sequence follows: TGTGCCAGCAGCCAAGTTCGGACTCCACAAGAGACCCAGTACTTC. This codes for CASSQVRTPQETQYF. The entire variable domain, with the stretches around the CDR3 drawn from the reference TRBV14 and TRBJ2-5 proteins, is EAGVTQFPSHSVIEKGQTVTLRCDPISGHDNLYWYRRVMGKEIKFLLHFVKESKQDESGMPNNRFLAERTGGTYSTLKVQPAELEDSGVYFCASSQVRTPQETQYFGPGTRLLVL.